These 4 T cell receptor beta chains share one sample of origin, sequenced in a study of blood T cell repertoires in COVID-19. Clones were read by immunoSEQ multiplex PCR, and TCRdb kept only the in-frame ones, dropping some. The sample has a few hundred thousand clones, 86% seen once. Sequenced sample: peripheral blood. The receptor set was obtained from a woman in her fifties or sixties with acute or convalescent COVID-19.

This clone was seen a handful of times. Other DNA sequences in the sample encode the same CDR3. The chain joins TRBV7-9 to TRBJ1-5; 8 nucleotides agree with TRBD1. This CDR3 region has 15 residues. Looked up from germline, CDR1 is SEHNR and CDR2 is FQNEAQ (reference sequence). V gave up 5 bases and J gave up 3 bases; unmatched junction bases: 6. The CDR3 here is CASSLGQGNNQPQHF. The CDR3 DNA follows: TGTGCCAGCAGCCTCGGACAGGGAAACAATCAGCCCCAGCATTTT. Together with reference TRBV7-9 and TRBJ1-5, the CDR3 gives the full variable domain: DTGVSQNPRHKITKRGQNVTFRCDPISEHNRLYWYRQTLGQGPEFLTYFQNEAQLEKSRLLSDRFSAERPKGSFSTLEIQRTEQGDSAMYLCASSLGQGNNQPQHFGDGTRLSIL.

In this sample, this clone turned up a few times. This chain connects TRBV28 to TRBJ1-2; the D gene is possibly TRBD1 (6 bases). The germline V and J ends were trimmed by 0 bases and 3 bases, with 11 bases remaining between them. Germline lookup yields CDR1 MDHEN and CDR2 SYDVKM. The CDR3 sequence is 15 residues long. The CDR3 reads CASSLWAGAYYGYTF. The DNA of the CDR3 is TGTGCCAGCAGTTTATGGGCGGGGGCCTACTATGGCTACACCTTC.

This rearrangement joins TRBV4-1 to TRBJ2-1, with 7 bases that match TRBD2. CDR1 and CDR2 from the germline V gene are MGHRA and YSYEKL. This CDR3 has 14 amino acids. V dropped 2 bases and J dropped 10; count of bases not matched to a gene: 8. The chain's CDR3 is CASSQKGREDEQFF. CDR3 nucleotide sequence: TGCGCCAGCAGCCAAAAGGGCCGGGAGGACGAGCAGTTCTTC.

The chain carries TRBV4-1 and TRBJ2-1, with unresolved D. The ends were cut back, 0 bases at V and 7 bases at J, with 10 bases in the middle. The CDR3 spans 14 residues. Germline V CDR1 and CDR2: MGHRA, YSYEKL. CDR3 in DNA: TGCGCCAGCAGCCAAGAGGTGGTCGGTAATGAGCAGTTCTTC. Translating gives CASSQEVVGNEQFF.